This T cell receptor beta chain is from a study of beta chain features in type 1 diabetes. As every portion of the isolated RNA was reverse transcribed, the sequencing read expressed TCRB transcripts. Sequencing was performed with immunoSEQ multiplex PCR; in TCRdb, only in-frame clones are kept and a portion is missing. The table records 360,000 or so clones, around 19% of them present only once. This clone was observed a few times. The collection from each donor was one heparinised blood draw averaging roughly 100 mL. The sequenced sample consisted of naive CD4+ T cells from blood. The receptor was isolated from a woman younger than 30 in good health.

The CDR3 is CATAEVPGANVLTF. Here the CDR3 DNA reads TGTGCCACCGCAGAGGTACCTGGGGCCAACGTCCTGACTTTC. This chain joins TRBV10-3 and TRBJ2-6; D is ambiguous. The germline V gene has CDR1 ENHRY and CDR2 SYGVKD. The CDR3 is made up of 14 amino acids. Trimming took off 10 bases at V and 2 bases at J, with 12 bases between the two ends.